The 32 T cell receptor beta chains below were found in one sample sequenced in a study of patients and donors after allogeneic stem cell transplantation. Each CDR3 protein gets one entry after TCRdb re-called the RT-PCR reads with MiXCR. The sample lists 190,000 or so distinct CDR3 sequences; less than 50% were seen once. The sequencing sample was made of blood, either unsorted or a sorted T cell fraction (not recorded which). The origin of the receptors is a human donor who was either an allogeneic HSCT recipient or a stem cell or donor lymphocyte infusion donor (not recorded which). It is not recorded whose cells these are; they may come from a transplant donor.

The rearrangement links TRBV28 to TRBJ1-6; D gene uncertain. The ends were cut back, 4 bases at V and 6 bases at J, with 13 bases in the middle. Germline V gene data show CDR1 as MDHEN and CDR2 as SYDVKM. CDR3 length: 15 residues. The CDR3 bases are TGTGCCAGCAGTTCCTCAGGACGGACTAATTCACCCCTCCACTTT. Amino acids: CASSSSGRTNSPLHF. Together with reference TRBV28 and TRBJ1-6, the CDR3 gives the full variable domain: DVKVTQSSRYLVKRTGEKVFLECVQDMDHENMFWYRQDPGLGLRLIYFSYDVKMKEKGDIPEGYSVSREKKERFSLILESASTNQTSMYLCASSSSGRTNSPLHFGNGTRLTVT.

The rearrangement joins TRBV4-3 to TRBJ1-3; D unresolved. This CDR3 region has 15 residues. Germline V CDR1 and CDR2: LGHNA, YSLEER. Trimming shortened V by 5 bases and J by 2 bases, and 13 bases separated the two germline ends. CDR3 in DNA: TGCGCCAGCAGCTCTCGGACCGGGGCTGGAAACACCATATATTTT. Translated, it gives CASSSRTGAGNTIYF.

This clonotype was detected a few times. The V call is TRBV6-1, the J call TRBJ1-6; tentatively, D is TRBD1 (6 bases). This CDR3 has 15 amino acids. CDR1 is MNHNS and CDR2 is SASEGT in the germline V gene. Between the trimmed V and J ends, which lost 5 bases and 3 bases, there was a span of 11 bases. DNA for the CDR3: TGTGCCAGCAGTTTGGACAGTCTCTATAATTCACCCCTCCACTTT. It translates to CASSLDSLYNSPLHF.

The CDR3 loop is CASSPLAQYVNNQPQHF. The CDR3 DNA sequence: TGTGCCAGCAGCCCCCTCGCACAATACGTCAACAATCAGCCCCAGCATTTT. The chain carries TRBV7-8 and TRBJ1-5; D remains ambiguous. This CDR3 region has 17 residues. Looked up from germline, CDR1 is SGHVS and CDR2 is FQNEAQ. V lost 5 bases to trimming and J lost 3 bases, with 20 bases between them.

A few counts support this clonotype. The V call is TRBV6-5, the J call TRBJ1-5, with 7 bases matching TRBD1. The CDR3 contains 15 residues. The junction had 4 bases not matched to a gene; V was cut back by 5 bases and J by 0 bases. Germline V lookup: CDR1 MNHEY, CDR2 SVGAGI. This CDR3 is CASSRTGHSNQPQHF. Here the CDR3 DNA reads TGTGCCAGCAGTCGGACAGGACATAGCAATCAGCCCCAGCATTTT.

This clonotype has only a few counts. The chain combines TRBV7-2 with TRBJ2-5; D gene unclear. The CDR3 sequence is 11 residues long. V dropped 0 bases and J dropped 9 bases, with 5 bases sitting between them. The germline V gene has CDR1 SGHTA and CDR2 FQGNSA. The CDR3 sequence is CASSLAWAQYF. CDR3 coding DNA: TGTGCCAGCAGCTTAGCGTGGGCCCAGTACTTC.

This clonotype was picked up one time. The gene calls are TRBV27 and TRBJ2-1; D gene ambiguous. Trimming took off 1 base at V and 6 bases at J, with 7 bases between the two ends. The CDR3 contains 13 residues. Germline V gene data show CDR1 as MNHEY and CDR2 as SMNVEV (reference sequence). The CDR3 DNA is TGTGCCAGCAGTTTATTAGTTCGCAATGAGCAGTTCTTC. This sequence encodes CASSLLVRNEQFF.

This rearrangement joins TRBV15 to TRBJ1-1; D gene uncertain. The V end lost 3 bases, the J end lost 2 bases, and 1 base lay between the germline ends. Germline V gene data show CDR1 as LNHNV and CDR2 as YYDKDF (reference sequence). There are 11 residues in the CDR3. The CDR3 nucleotides are TGTGCCACCAGCAGCAACACTGAAGCTTTCTTT. It is translated as CATSSNTEAFF.

The chain uses TRBV20-1 and TRBJ1-4; D remains ambiguous. Trimming stripped 2 bases from V and 8 bases from J, with 9 bases between. The CDR3 totals 12 residues. CDR1 is DFQATT and CDR2 is SNEGSKA in the germline V gene (reference sequence). CDR3 region: CSARQEGEKLFF. The CDR3 region has the DNA TGCAGTGCTAGACAGGAGGGAGAAAAACTGTTTTTT.

The chain recombines TRBV20-1 with TRBJ2-1; 11 bases agree with TRBD2. Per the germline V gene, CDR1 is DFQATT and CDR2 is SNEGSKA (reference sequence). V lost 0 bases to trimming and J lost 3 bases; unmatched junction nucleotides: 4. The CDR3 extends over 16 amino acids. CDR3 protein: CSARDRLAGIYNEQFF. CDR3 DNA: TGCAGTGCTAGAGATCGACTAGCGGGGATCTACAATGAGCAGTTCTTC.

This clonotype was seen more than once but under ten times. The genes are TRBV7-2 and TRBJ1-4; D gene uncertain. Deletions cut 5 bases from V and 8 bases from J, with 12 bases between. CDR3 size: 13 residues. Germline V lookup: CDR1 SGHTA, CDR2 FQGNSA. DNA for the CDR3: TGTGCCAGCAGCGGAAGATTGGGGGAAAAACTGTTTTTT. Translated: CASSGRLGEKLFF.

The genes are TRBV20-1 and TRBJ1-1, with D unresolved. Germline values: CDR1 DFQATT, CDR2 SNEGSKA (reference sequence). The CDR3 loop spans 14 amino acids. The V end lost 6 bases, the J end lost 0 bases, and 14 bases lay between the germline ends. The CDR3 DNA reads as TGCAGTGCCAACATAGACAACATGAACACTGAAGCTTTCTTT. Translation: CSANIDNMNTEAFF.

The V gene is TRBV5-1, the J gene TRBJ1-2, with 7 bases identical to TRBD1. Germline CDR1 is SGHRS and CDR2 is YFSETQ. The CDR3 length is 14 residues. The junction had 11 bases not matched to a gene; V was cut back by 0 bases and J by 12 bases. The CDR3 here is CASSLGAGQAVDTF. DNA of the CDR3: TGCGCCAGCAGCTTGGGAGCCGGACAGGCGGTCGACACCTTC.

The chain uses TRBV6-2 or TRBV6-3 and TRBJ2-6, with 7 bases aligning to TRBD1. This CDR3 is built from 20 residues. The V segment lost 6 bases and the J segment 0 bases; nucleotides outside the gene matches: 17. Looked up from germline, CDR1 is MNHEY and CDR2 is SVGEGT. CDR3 in DNA: TGTGCCAGCAGCTCCGGGACAGTTCCCTGGGTCCTCTCTGGGGCCAACGTCCTGACTTTC. Translated, it gives CASSSGTVPWVLSGANVLTF.

The chain combines TRBV12-3 or TRBV12-4 with TRBJ1-6; 7 positions agree with TRBD1. Trimming removed 4 bases from V and 7 bases from J; junction bases left unmatched: 13. The CDR3 is 17 residues long. This CDR3 reads CASSSLTGDSRNSPLHF. The CDR3 bases are TGTGCCAGCAGTTCGCTTACAGGGGACTCTAGGAATTCACCCCTCCACTTT.

The V gene is TRBV2, the J gene TRBJ2-4; the D gene is possibly TRBD1 (6 bases). The germline gives CDR1 SNHLY, CDR2 FYNNEI. Trimming removed 6 bases at V and 3 bases at J, with 12 bases between. CDR3 length: 14 residues. CDR3 loop: CASRADRVKNIQYF. CDR3 nucleotides: TGTGCCAGCAGAGCGGACAGAGTCAAAAACATTCAGTACTTC.

Here the CDR3 reads CASSPTRNEQFF. In DNA, the CDR3 is TGCGCCAGCAGCCCGACCCGTAATGAGCAGTTCTTC. The chain recombines TRBV5-1 with TRBJ2-1; D is unresolved. Germline V gene data show CDR1 as SGHRS and CDR2 as YFSETQ. V was cut by 4 bases and J by 7 bases, with 9 bases left in between. The CDR3 contains 12 residues.

The chain employs TRBV6-5 and TRBJ2-7; possibly TRBD1 for D (6 bases). The V and J ends lost 0 bases and 7 bases respectively, with 13 bases between them. The CDR3 has 14 residues. CDR1 MNHEY and CDR2 SVGAGI come from the germline V gene. As DNA, the CDR3 is TGTGCCAGCAGTTACTCGCGCAGGGGAAGGGAGCAGTACTTC. It encodes CASSYSRRGREQYF.

This chain uses TRBV5-5 with TRBJ2-1; TRBD1 agrees at 9 bases. Trimming at V came to 4 bases and at J to 15 bases, leaving 8 bases not matched to a gene. CDR1 and CDR2 from the germline V gene are SGHKS and YYEKEE (reference sequence). This CDR3 is 12 amino acids long. The chain's CDR3 is CASSRTGEERFF. CDR3 bases: TGTGCCAGCAGCAGGACAGGGGAGGAGAGGTTCTTC.

The V call is TRBV20-1, the J call TRBJ1-2, with D possibly being TRBD1 (6 bases). Deletions cut 0 bases from V and 4 bases from J, with 12 bases between. The CDR3 contains 14 residues. The germline V gene encodes CDR1 DFQATT and CDR2 SNEGSKA (reference sequence). As DNA, the CDR3 is TGCAGTGCTAGAGATCTGGGGGCAGGCTATGGCTACACCTTC. Its translation: CSARDLGAGYGYTF.

This clonotype was recorded a few times. The CDR3 sequence is CASSDQGAPYGYTF. In DNA form, the CDR3 reads TGTGCCAGCAGTGATCAGGGGGCCCCTTATGGCTACACCTTC. This rearrangement joins TRBV2 to TRBJ1-2, with 8 bases aligning to TRBD1. Trimming cost V 3 bases and J 5 bases; bases outside gene matches: 5. The V gene's germline CDR1 is SNHLY and CDR2 FYNNEI. This CDR3 has 14 residues.

V and J are TRBV7-9 and TRBJ1-1; maybe TRBD1 (5 bases). V was cut by 5 bases and J by 3 bases, with 16 bases left in between. The CDR3 loop spans 15 amino acids. The germline gives CDR1 SEHNR, CDR2 FQNEAQ (reference sequence). CDR3 loop: CASSPYPTVYTEAFF. The CDR3, as DNA: TGTGCCAGCAGCCCTTACCCGACAGTGTACACTGAAGCTTTCTTT.

CDR3 coding DNA: TGTGCCAGCAGTTACCAGGGCTACCGACAGGCTAATCAGCCCCAGCATTTT. It translates to CASSYQGYRQANQPQHF. The V and J genes are TRBV6-2 or TRBV6-3 and TRBJ1-5; D is perhaps TRBD1 (6 bases). Germline-derived CDR1 and CDR2 are MNHEY and SVGEGT. Trimming pared 2 bases from V and 4 bases from J, leaving 18 bases between. This CDR3 contains 17 residues.

This clonotype was observed a handful of times. The V gene is TRBV12-3 or TRBV12-4, the J gene TRBJ1-2, with no clear D. V was trimmed by 3 bases and J by 6 bases, leaving 8 bases between them. This CDR3 has 12 amino acids. This chain's CDR3 is CASSFRHHGYTF. The CDR3 DNA is TGTGCCAGCAGTTTTAGGCATCATGGCTACACCTTC.

The sample holds a few counts of this clonotype. The J gene is TRBJ1-3, the V gene TRBV12-3 or TRBV12-4, with D perhaps TRBD1 (6 bases). The CDR3 totals 16 residues. With 7 bases removed from V and 0 bases from J, the gap between germline ends came to 16 bases. The CDR3 loop is CASNQDRFHSGNTIYF. The CDR3 DNA reads as TGTGCCAGCAACCAGGACAGATTCCACTCTGGAAACACCATATATTTT.

The gene calls are TRBV15 and TRBJ1-2; possible D gene TRBD1, 6 bases. This CDR3 comprises 14 residues. V was trimmed by 0 bases and J by 8 bases, leaving 13 bases between them. CDR1 is LNHNV and CDR2 is YYDKDF in the germline V gene (reference sequence). This CDR3 reads CATSRDRNRAGYTF. CDR3 bases: TGTGCCACCAGCAGAGATAGGAACAGGGCAGGCTACACCTTC.

This sequence joins TRBV5-1 and TRBJ2-1; 8 bases align to TRBD2. Per the germline V gene, CDR1 is SGHRS and CDR2 is YFSETQ. The J segment lost 10 bases and the V segment lost 5 bases, leaving 8 bases of the junction unmatched. The CDR3 sequence is 13 residues long. CDR3 sequence (DNA): TGCGCCAGCAGGTCTCGGAGCGGGGGAGAGCAGTTCTTC. Translation gives CASRSRSGGEQFF.

This chain joins TRBV18 and TRBJ2-7, with D possibly TRBD1 on 6 matching bases. CDR3 length equals 15 residues. In germline, CDR1 is KGHSH, CDR2 LQKENI. Trimming stripped 2 bases from V and 6 bases from J, with 17 bases between. The CDR3 DNA reads TGTGCCAGCTCACCAGGGGGCCTCGGGTTAGGCGAGCAGTACTTC. Translating it yields CASSPGGLGLGEQYF.

The chain uses TRBV7-2 and TRBJ2-7; TRBD1 or TRBD2 may be the D gene (5 bases each). Germline V CDR1 and CDR2: SGHTA, FQGNSA. V was pared by 2 bases and J by 9 bases, with 20 bases between. The CDR3 is 15 amino acids. CDR3 bases: TGTGCCAGCAGCTTAAGATCGGCGGGCGCGAGGGGGCAGTACTTC. Its protein product is CASSLRSAGARGQYF.

CDR3 nucleotide sequence: TGCAGTGCTAGGAAGACAGGCAATCAGCCCCAGCATTTT. It specifies CSARKTGNQPQHF. This chain connects TRBV20-1 to TRBJ1-5; perhaps TRBD1 as D (5 bases). With 3 bases removed from V and 2 bases from J, the gap between germline ends came to 8 bases. The CDR3 has 13 residues. Per germline, CDR1 DFQATT and CDR2 SNEGSKA (reference sequence).

The chain combines TRBV28 with TRBJ2-7; D not resolved. V lost 2 bases and J lost 2, with 10 bases in between. The CDR3 is 14 residues long. Germline CDR1 reads MDHEN; CDR2 reads SYDVKM. The CDR3 spells CASSLLGRPYEQYF. The CDR3 coding sequence is TGTGCCAGCAGTTTACTTGGCAGACCCTACGAGCAGTACTTC.

The chain uses TRBV6-5 and TRBJ1-1; D is uncertain. Trimming stripped 7 bases from V and 1 base from J, with 4 bases between. CDR1 is MNHEY, CDR2 SVGAGI, per germline. This CDR3 has 11 amino acids. In nucleotides, the CDR3 is TGTGCCAGCAAGGGGAACACTGAAGCTTTCTTT. Residues: CASKGNTEAFF.